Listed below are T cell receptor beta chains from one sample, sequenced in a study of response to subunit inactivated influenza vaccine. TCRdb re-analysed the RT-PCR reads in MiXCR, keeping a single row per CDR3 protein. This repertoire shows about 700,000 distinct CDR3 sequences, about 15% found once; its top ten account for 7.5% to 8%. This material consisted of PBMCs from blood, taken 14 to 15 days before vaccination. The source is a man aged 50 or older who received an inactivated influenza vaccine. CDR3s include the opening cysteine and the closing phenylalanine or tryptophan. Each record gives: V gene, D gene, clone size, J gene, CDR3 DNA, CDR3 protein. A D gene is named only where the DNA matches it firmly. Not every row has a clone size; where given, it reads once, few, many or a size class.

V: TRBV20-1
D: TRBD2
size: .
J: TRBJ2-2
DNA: TGCAGTGCTAGACTAGCGAAGAGCGGGGGAAACACCGGGGAGCTGTTTTTT
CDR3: CSARLAKSGGNTGELFF

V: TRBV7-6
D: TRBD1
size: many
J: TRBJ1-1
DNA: TGTGCCAGCAGCTCAGGGCCCACTATACAGGGGTCTGAAGCTTTCTTT
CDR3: CASSSGPTIQGSEAFF

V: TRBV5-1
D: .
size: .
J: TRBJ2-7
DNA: TGCGCCAGCCGTGCGGACAGCGCCTACGAGCAGTACTTC
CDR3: CASRADSAYEQYF

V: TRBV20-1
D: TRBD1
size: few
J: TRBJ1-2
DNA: TGCAGTGCTAGAGCGCAGGGGGTGGATTACTATGGCTACACCTTC
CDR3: CSARAQGVDYYGYTF

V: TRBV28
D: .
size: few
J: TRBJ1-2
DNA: TGTGCCAGCAGTAAAAACAGGACGGGTGGCTACACCTTC
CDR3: CASSKNRTGGYTF

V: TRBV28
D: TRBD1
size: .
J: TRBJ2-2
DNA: TGTGCCAGCAGGGGACAGGGAGGAGGCACCGGGGAGCTGTTTTTT
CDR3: CASRGQGGGTGELFF

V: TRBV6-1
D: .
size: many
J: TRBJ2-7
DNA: TGTGCCAGCAGTGAGAGCTCCTACGAGCAGTACTTC
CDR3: CASSESSYEQYF

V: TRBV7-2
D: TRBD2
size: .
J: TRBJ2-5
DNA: TGTGCCAGCAGGAATAGCGGGAGTGCCGTGTCCCAGTACTTC
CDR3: CASRNSGSAVSQYF

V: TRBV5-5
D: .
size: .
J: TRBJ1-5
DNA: TGTGCCAGCAGCCGTTATGACCTCAATCAGCCCCAGCATTTT
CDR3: CASSRYDLNQPQHF

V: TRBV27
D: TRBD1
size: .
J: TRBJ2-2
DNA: TGTGCCAGCAGGGTCGTCCCGATACAGGGGAGGGAGCTGTTTTTT
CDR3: CASRVVPIQGRELFF

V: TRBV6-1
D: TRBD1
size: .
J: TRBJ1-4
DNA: TGTGCCAGCAGTCCGTGGACAGGGGATGAAAAACTGTTTTTT
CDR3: CASSPWTGDEKLFF

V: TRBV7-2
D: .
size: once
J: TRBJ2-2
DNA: TGTGCCAGCAGCCTCCTGGGCCCCCGCTCCTCCGGGGAGCTGTTTTTT
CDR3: CASSLLGPRSSGELFF

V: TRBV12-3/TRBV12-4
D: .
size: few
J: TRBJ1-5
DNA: TGTGCCAGCAGTTTATCCGGGGGGGCTCAGCCCCAGCATTTT
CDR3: CASSLSGGAQPQHF

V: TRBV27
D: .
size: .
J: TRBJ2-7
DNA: TGTGCCAGCAGACGGGACGCCGGCAACGAGCAGTACTTC
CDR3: CASRRDAGNEQYF

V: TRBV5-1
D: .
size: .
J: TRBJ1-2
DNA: TGCGCCAGCAGCTTGGAGTCAGGGCGGCTATCCGGCTACACCTTC
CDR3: CASSLESGRLSGYTF

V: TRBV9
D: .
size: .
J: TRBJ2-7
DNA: TGTGCCAGCAGCGTCACACAGGGTTACGAGCAGTACTTC
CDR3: CASSVTQGYEQYF

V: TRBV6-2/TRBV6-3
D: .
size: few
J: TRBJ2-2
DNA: TGTGCCAGCAGTTCGCGGCTGGGACGGGGCACCGGGGAGCTGTTTTTT
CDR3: CASSSRLGRGTGELFF

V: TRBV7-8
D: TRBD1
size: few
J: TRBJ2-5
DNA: TGTGCCAGCAGCTTGGTTACAGGGGGAGAGACCCAGTACTTC
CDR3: CASSLVTGGETQYF

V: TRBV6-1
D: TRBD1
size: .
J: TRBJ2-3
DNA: TGTGCCAGCAGCCCGACAGGGGTAGATACGCAGTATTTT
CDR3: CASSPTGVDTQYF

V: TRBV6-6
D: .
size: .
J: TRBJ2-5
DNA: TGTGCCAGCAGTTATGACCCCCGGCAGACCCAGTACTTC
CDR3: CASSYDPRQTQYF

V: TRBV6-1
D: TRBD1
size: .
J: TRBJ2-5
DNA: TGTGCCAGCAGTGCCGGTAGGGGGCGAGAGACCCAGTACTTC
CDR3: CASSAGRGRETQYF

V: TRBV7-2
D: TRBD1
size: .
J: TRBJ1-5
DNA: TGTGCCAGCAGCAACCGACAGGGAGACCAGCCCCAGCATTTT
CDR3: CASSNRQGDQPQHF

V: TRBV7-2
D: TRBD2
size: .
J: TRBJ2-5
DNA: TGTGCCAGCAGCTTATCGGCTAGCGGGGGGTTGAAGACCCAGTACTTC
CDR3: CASSLSASGGLKTQYF

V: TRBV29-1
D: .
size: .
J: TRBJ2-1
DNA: TGCAGCGTTGTTAGGGGCAGTGAGCAGTTCTTC
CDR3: CSVVRGSEQFF

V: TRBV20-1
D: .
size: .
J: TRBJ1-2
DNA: TGCAGTGCTACCCCCCCGGTCCATGGCTACACCTTC
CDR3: CSATPPVHGYTF

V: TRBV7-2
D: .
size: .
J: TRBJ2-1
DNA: TGTGCCAGCAGCGCTTCCCGGCAGGGTTTTGCTGAGCAGTTCTTC
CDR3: CASSASRQGFAEQFF

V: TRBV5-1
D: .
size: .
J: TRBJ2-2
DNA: TGCGCCAGCAGCTCCACCCTCGTCGGGGGGGAGCTGTTTTTT
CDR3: CASSSTLVGGELFF